This T cell receptor beta chain was identified in a study of blood T cell repertoires in COVID-19. Libraries were prepared by immunoSEQ multiplex PCR; TCRdb keeps only in-frame clonotypes and omits some of them. The table lists 150,000 or so clones, just over 90% of them singletons. The trim removed 4 bases at V and 3 bases at J, leaving 10 bases unmatched. The CDR3 sequence is 16 residues long. The sequencing input was peripheral blood. The receptor comes from a man younger than 35 with acute or convalescent COVID-19. This chain links TRBV23-1 with TRBJ2-3, with TRBD1 identical over 7 bases. TRBV23-1 is treated as an ORF (open reading frame) with a function not yet certain. CDR3 sequence: CASSPQDRIITDTQYF. CDR3 bases: TGCGCCAGCAGTCCCCAGGACAGGATCATAACAGATACGCAGTATTTT.